This TCR beta chain came from a study of T cell responses to AZD1222 COVID-19 vaccine. Clones were read by immunoSEQ multiplex PCR, and TCRdb kept only the in-frame ones, dropping some. This sample carries more than 95,000 clones, around 90% of them seen once, and the ten largest clones take approximately 4.5%. This clonotype was obtained from an adult in good health. The specimen comprised peripheral blood, sampled on day 0 of AZD1222 vaccination.

In DNA form, the CDR3 reads TGCGCCAGCAGCTTGGTTGGGGAACGGGGAGATACGCAGTATTTT. Translated, it gives CASSLVGERGDTQYF. The chain uses TRBV5-1 and TRBJ2-3, with a weak D call TRBD2 (5 bases). Trimming stripped 0 bases from V and 5 bases from J, with 13 bases between. This CDR3 spans 15 amino acids. In germline, CDR1 is SGHRS, CDR2 YFSETQ. Filled out from reference TRBV5-1 and TRBJ2-3, the complete variable domain reads KAGVTQTPRYLIKTRGQQVTLSCSPISGHRSVSWYQQTPGQGLQFLFEYFSETQRNKGNFPGRFSGRQFSNSRSEMNVSTLELGDSALYLCASSLVGERGDTQYFGPGTRLTVL.